Listed below are T cell receptor beta chains from one sample, sequenced in a study of cytomegalovirus exposure and HLA in healthy donors. Sequencing was performed with immunoSEQ multiplex PCR; in TCRdb, only in-frame clones are kept and a portion is missing. The sample lists roughly 180,000 clones; around three quarters were seen once. Sequenced input: PBMCs. These receptors all stem from a woman aged 25 to 39 in good health and CMV-seronegative. CDR3s include the opening cysteine and the closing phenylalanine or tryptophan. D genes are given only for firm matches. Not every row has a clone size; where given, it reads once, few, many or a size class.

clone_size j_call v_call d_call cdr3_nt cdr3_aa
. TRBJ1-1 TRBV2 . TGTGCCAGCAGTGAAGCGCGAATGAACACTGAAGCTTTCTTT CASSEARMNTEAFF
. TRBJ1-1 TRBV7-9 . TGTGCCAGCAGCCGGGGTCCTGAAGCTTTCTTT CASSRGPEAFF
. TRBJ2-3 TRBV6-5 TRBD2 TGTGCCAGCAGTTACTCTGCGGGGGAGATCACAGATACGCAGTATTTT CASSYSAGEITDTQYF
. TRBJ1-1 TRBV6-6 . TGTGCCAGCAGTTCGGAGGGGCTAGTGACTGAAGCTTTCTTT CASSSEGLVTEAFF
. TRBJ2-3 TRBV6-5 TRBD2 TGTGCCAGCAGTTCACTAGCGGGTCTATCAGATACGCAGTATTTT CASSSLAGLSDTQYF
. TRBJ2-3 TRBV7-2 TRBD2 TGTGCCAGCAGCTTAGGGGCTAGCGGGGGGAGTGCAGATACGCAGTATTTT CASSLGASGGSADTQYF
. TRBJ2-7 TRBV13 . TGTGCCAGCAGCTTAGGCCCGGCGTCGCGGGAGCAGTACTTC CASSLGPASREQYF
. TRBJ1-1 TRBV7-3 . TGTGCCAGCAGCGGGCTGAGGAACACTGAAGCTTTCTTT CASSGLRNTEAFF
. TRBJ1-4 TRBV2 . TGTGCCAGCGGCATACGACAGCGGGCCGGGGAAAAACTGTTTTTT CASGIRQRAGEKLFF
. TRBJ1-5 TRBV6-4 . TGTGCCAGCACCAGGACAGTAGCAAATAGCGATCAGCCCCAGCATTTT CASTRTVANSDQPQHF
. TRBJ1-2 TRBV30 . TGTGCCTGGAGCCAGGGAGGAAACTATGGCTACACCTTC CAWSQGGNYGYTF
. TRBJ2-5 TRBV6-1 TRBD2 TGTGCCAGCAGTGAAGTGGCTAGCGGGGGGATGTACCAAGAGACCCAGTACTTC CASSEVASGGMYQETQYF
few TRBJ2-3 TRBV30 TRBD2 TGTGCCTGGAGTCTTAGCGGGGGAGGAAGAGATACGCAGTATTTT CAWSLSGGGRDTQYF
. TRBJ2-1 TRBV9 . TGTGCCAGCAGCGTCCAGGACTTCATTAATGAGCAGTTCTTC CASSVQDFINEQFF
. TRBJ2-7 TRBV19 . TGTGCCAGTAGTATAGGCGGGGCCGACTCCTACGAGCAGTACTTC CASSIGGADSYEQYF
. TRBJ2-5 TRBV10-3 . TGTGCCATCAGTGATATACAGGGAATTAAGGAGACCCAGTACTTC CAISDIQGIKETQYF
. TRBJ1-2 TRBV7-2 TRBD1 TGTGCCAGCACCTACCGGGGACAGGGTCTTAACTATGGCTACACCTTC CASTYRGQGLNYGYTF
. TRBJ2-3 TRBV9 . TGTGCCAGCAGCGTAGCGTCTACAGATACGCAGTATTTT CASSVASTDTQYF
once TRBJ1-2 TRBV29-1 . TGCAGCGTTGACAGGGGCAGCTATGGCTACACCTTC CSVDRGSYGYTF
few TRBJ1-1 TRBV20-1 . TGCAGTGCTGGCAAGGGGTATGAAGCTTTCTTT CSAGKGYEAFF
. TRBJ1-2 TRBV21-1 . TGTGCCAGCAGCTTCCGGACAGGCTTCTATGGCTACACCTTC CASSFRTGFYGYTF
. TRBJ2-3 TRBV5-8 . TGTGCCAGCAGCTTGCCCGGACATCGCACAGATACGCAGTATTTT CASSLPGHRTDTQYF
. TRBJ1-4 TRBV4-2 . TGTGCCAGCAGCCATGCCCCCCCAGGGTCAGAGGATGAAAAACTGTTTTTT CASSHAPPGSEDEKLFF